The rows below give T cell receptor beta chains drawn from one sample of a study of blood T cell repertoires in COVID-19. Some clones are missing from TCRdb's copy, which holds only in-frame ones; the method was immunoSEQ multiplex PCR. The profile shows about 41,000 clones, 88% of them singletons. The specimen was peripheral blood. The source is a human donor in a cohort sampled during active COVID-19. The CDR3 runs from the conserved cysteine through the conserved F or W. The order of the fields is J gene, V gene, CDR3 protein.

>TRBJ1-5|TRBV19
CASNRQGASNQPQHF
>TRBJ2-7|TRBV10-1
CASSESRSSYEQYF
>TRBJ1-4|TRBV25-1
CASRDRGKNEKLFF
>TRBJ2-5|TRBV18
CASSPPSVGRGGETQYF
>TRBJ2-3|TRBV28
CASAVGAGVIADTQYF
>TRBJ1-4|TRBV11-2
CASSRTDRTNEKLFF
>TRBJ2-1|TRBV28
CSSGRASSYNEQFF
>TRBJ1-1|TRBV2
CASTGGPSNTEAFF
>TRBJ2-3|TRBV6-4
CASSDSSQGSTDTQYF
>TRBJ2-7|TRBV25-1
CASSARTGSSYEQYF
>TRBJ1-1|TRBV7-3
CASSTDQGSEAFF
>TRBJ2-5|TRBV14
CASSPSSGGTQYF
>TRBJ1-1|TRBV2
CASNTGLRTEAFF
>TRBJ1-2|TRBV5-1
CASSSDRADYGYTF
>TRBJ2-3|TRBV27
CASSLGRGRTDTQYF
>TRBJ1-1|TRBV4-1
CASSQGSGGEAFF
>TRBJ1-2|TRBV6-5
CASTSSPGGYGYTF
>TRBJ2-1|TRBV25-1
CASLAGTSLYNEQFF
>TRBJ2-7|TRBV10-3
CATRPPGGSYEQYF
>TRBJ2-6|TRBV27
CASSSFDRARSGANVLTF
>TRBJ1-1|TRBV11-3
CASSLSAARHTEAFF
>TRBJ1-1|TRBV30
CAWSVNRESAEAFF
>TRBJ1-1|TRBV3-1/TRBV3-2
CASSTGTGLNTEAFF
>TRBJ2-1|TRBV15
CATRDPSVLSYNEQFF
>TRBJ1-2|TRBV30
CAWSRNRVGYTF
>TRBJ2-2|TRBV7-6
CASSLSSNTGELFF
>TRBJ2-5|TRBV28
CASSIQGRETQYF
>TRBJ2-7|TRBV5-1
CASSLATGQGPPYEQYF
>TRBJ1-3|TRBV19
CASSLGPLRGRTIYF
>TRBJ2-3|TRBV14
CASNRAGTTDTQYF
>TRBJ2-3|TRBV5-8
CASSLGLAGTTDTQYF
>TRBJ2-5|TRBV4-2
CASSQDGLASQETQYF
>TRBJ2-7|TRBV27
CASSLSGYEQYF
>TRBJ1-2|TRBV2
CASRDRGHPERYGYTF
>TRBJ2-7|TRBV4-1
CASSQSLALIREQYF
>TRBJ2-1|TRBV21-1
CASSRGTSGADNEQFF
>TRBJ2-1|TRBV27
CASSPGLAGQVF
>TRBJ2-2|TRBV7-9
CASRFGGQENTGELFF
>TRBJ2-7|TRBV3-1/TRBV3-2
CASSQALAGVSYEQYF
>TRBJ1-2|TRBV19
CASSIAETVGYTF
>TRBJ2-1|TRBV28
CASTTLRENEQFF
>TRBJ1-3|TRBV18
CASSPPGQYSGNTIYF
>TRBJ1-2|TRBV28
CASSVTGLAGYTF
>TRBJ2-1|TRBV7-8
CASSLAGREVDEQFF
>TRBJ2-7|TRBV2
CASSGERYEQYF
>TRBJ1-6|TRBV12-3/TRBV12-4
CASSLQGETPLHF
>TRBJ1-2|TRBV4-1
CASSQSGTGFSYGYTF
>TRBJ2-3|TRBV6-4
CASSEQLTDTDTQYF
>TRBJ2-3|TRBV10-1
CASSEPGASGFTDTQYF